This T cell receptor beta chain was sequenced in a study of blood T cell repertoires in COVID-19. Whole-study context: Samples came from the United States, Italy and Spain, spanning acute and convalescent COVID-19. In each case, the material was cDNA or gDNA derived from T cells, B-cell-depleted T cells, or PBMCs.

This CDR3 is 14 amino acids long. Germline assignment: CDR1 MNHNS and CDR2 SASEGT. V was pared by 0 bases and J by 6 bases, with 9 bases between. In the source study's methods: Estimates of nucleated cell counts were drawn from the amplification of reference gene primers. The assay was immunoSEQ multiplex PCR, and TCRdb's table has in-frame clones only and misses some. V, J and clone size derive from that table, while D and trimming were established from the DNA sequence. The profile shows over 100,000 clones, approximately 85% of them singletons. The gene calls are TRBV6-1 and TRBJ1-5, with a weak D call TRBD1 (6 bases). Material for sequencing was peripheral blood. The source is a man in his 70s with acute or convalescent COVID-19. In DNA form, the CDR3 reads TGTGCCAGCAGTGAAGCGGGAGGGGGTCAGCCCCAGCATTTT. It specifies CASSEAGGGQPQHF.